This T cell receptor beta chain was obtained from a study of CD8 T cells in ankylosing spondylitis. Study findings and constraints: Earlier work had already found some motif variants in reactive arthritis synovial fluid and blood. In ankylosing spondylitis blood, a motif of seven to nine highly homologous TCR beta variants appeared characteristic. Disease-linked clones reportedly showed significant enrichment in matched ankylosing spondylitis synovial fluid.

This clonotype was seen more than once but under ten times. Its matching antigen is unknown. The TCR beta libraries were generated through quantitative 5'-RACE incorporating molecular barcodes. Via MiXCR, TCRdb re-called the 5' RACE reads, giving one row per CDR3 protein. Here the sample spans roughly 150,000 distinct CDR3 sequences, about 32% being singletons. V was cut by 7 bases and J by 5 bases, with 18 bases left in between. The CDR3 has 15 residues. The germline CDR1 and CDR2 sequences are SEHNR and FQNEAQ (reference sequence). The sample was synovial fluid, either unsorted or a sorted T cell fraction (not recorded which). The gene calls are TRBV7-9 and TRBJ2-1, with a weak D call TRBD2 (6 bases). The sequence came from a male donor with ankylosing spondylitis. The CDR3 bases are TGTGCCAGCAACTTTCTGGGGGGTGGGGACAATGAGCAGTTCTTC. It translates to CASNFLGGGDNEQFF.